The next 29 T cell receptor beta chains were all read from a single sample in a study of T cells in Graves' hyperthyroidism and ophthalmopathy. Amplification of TCR beta CDR3 regions was performed using RNA transcripts as template. With the HTBI primer set, the TCR CDR3 went through a first round of RT-PCR. TCRdb called the multiplex PCR reads again in MiXCR, with one record for every CDR3 protein. The table records around 300,000 distinct CDR3 sequences, around 13% of them present only once. What was sequenced was blood. Receptor source: a woman aged 30 to 39 with Graves' hyperthyroidism.

Ten or more counts support this clonotype. The gene calls are TRBV28 and TRBJ2-3; a possible D gene is TRBD2 (5 bases). The V end lost 7 bases, the J end lost 3 bases, and 17 bases lay between the germline ends. CDR3 length equals 15 residues. Per germline, CDR1 MDHEN and CDR2 SYDVKM. In DNA, the CDR3 is TGTGCCAGCACGGAGAGCGGTTTAGGGACAGATACGCAGTATTTT. Amino acids: CASTESGLGTDTQYF.

The chain uses TRBV27 and TRBJ2-1; 10 bases fit TRBD1. With 6 bases clipped from V and 9 bases from J, the junction kept 2 bases outside the gene matches. Looked up from germline, CDR1 is MNHEY and CDR2 is SMNVEV (reference sequence). This CDR3 is 12 amino acids long. The CDR3 coding sequence is TGTGCCAGCAGGACAGGGGGCCTTGAGCAGTTCTTC. It translates to CASRTGGLEQFF.

This clonotype was detected many times. The chain combines TRBV12-3 or TRBV12-4 with TRBJ1-6, with D uncertain. This CDR3 has 18 residues. The V and J ends lost 3 bases and 4 bases respectively, with 19 bases between them. The CDR3 protein is CASSLDQLWTEYNSPLHF. The CDR3 coding sequence is TGTGCCAGCAGTTTGGACCAACTCTGGACGGAATATAATTCACCCCTCCACTTT.

This clonotype was detected ten times or more. The chain joins TRBV28 to TRBJ2-5, with TRBD2 identical over 12 bases. This CDR3 has 18 amino acids. J gave up 2 bases and V 5 bases, and 12 bases lay outside the gene matches. Germline CDR1 MDHEN, CDR2 SYDVKM. The CDR3 spells CASSPLLAGGGWQETQYF. CDR3 in DNA: TGTGCCAGCAGTCCTCTTCTAGCGGGAGGGGGGTGGCAAGAGACCCAGTACTTC.

This clonotype came up many times. The chain is built from TRBV6-2 or TRBV6-3 and TRBJ2-1, with D possibly being TRBD2 (6 bases). The CDR3 has 14 amino acids. CDR1 and CDR2 from the germline V gene are MNHEY and SVGEGT. The V end was cut by 6 bases, the J end by 6 bases, with 15 bases between. This CDR3 reads CASSPGLRGNEQFF. CDR3 coding DNA: TGTGCCAGCAGCCCGGGACTGCGGGGCAATGAGCAGTTCTTC.

The chain recombines TRBV6-2 or TRBV6-3 with TRBJ2-5, with 11 bases fitting TRBD1. The V gene end was trimmed by 10 bases and the J gene end by 4 bases; junction bases not matched to a gene: 2. This CDR3 spans 12 amino acids. Germline V lookup: CDR1 MNHEY, CDR2 SVGEGT. CDR3 nucleotides: TGTGCCATAGGGACAGGGGGAGAGACCCAGTACTTC. Its translation is CAIGTGGETQYF.

The rearrangement joins TRBV28 to TRBJ2-6; TRBD2 is a possible D gene (7 bases). The V end was cut by 2 bases, the J end by 1 base, with 12 bases between. There are 17 residues in the CDR3. CDR1 is MDHEN and CDR2 is SYDVKM in the germline V gene. The CDR3 reads CASSLTGRGSGANVLTF. CDR3 nucleotides: TGTGCCAGCAGTTTAACAGGGCGGGGGTCTGGGGCCAACGTCCTGACTTTC.

The J gene is TRBJ1-1, the V gene TRBV28; 9 nucleotides align to TRBD1. Germline trimming cut 5 bases from V and 5 bases from J; bases unmatched to any gene: 6. The CDR3 is 14 amino acids. The germline V gene encodes CDR1 MDHEN and CDR2 SYDVKM. CDR3 region: CASSPGTGRTEAFF. In nucleotides, the CDR3 is TGTGCCAGCAGTCCCGGGACAGGGCGTACTGAAGCTTTCTTT.

This clonotype was detected ten times or more. J is TRBJ1-2 and V is TRBV20-1; D unclear. CDR1 is DFQATT and CDR2 is SNEGSKA in the germline V gene (reference sequence). This CDR3 spans 14 amino acids. Deletions cut 0 bases from V and 6 bases from J, with 14 bases between. The CDR3 nucleotides read TGCAGTGCTAGAGAGGCCACACTCTATCATGGCTACACCTTC. It codes for CSAREATLYHGYTF.

This clonotype was detected many times. V and J are TRBV28 and TRBJ2-7; 7 bases match TRBD2. V was clipped by 5 bases and J by 2 bases; unmatched bases: 9. Germline CDR1 reads MDHEN; CDR2 reads SYDVKM. The CDR3 is 15 amino acids. CDR3 nucleotide sequence: TGTGCCAGCAGTCCTAGAGAGCGGGGACCCTACGAGCAGTACTTC. It translates to CASSPRERGPYEQYF. Using reference TRBV28 and TRBJ2-7 for the parts outside the CDR3, the full variable domain is DVKVTQSSRYLVKRTGEKVFLECVQDMDHENMFWYRQDPGLGLRLIYFSYDVKMKEKGDIPEGYSVSREKKERFSLILESASTNQTSMYLCASSPRERGPYEQYFGPGTRLTVT.

Ten or more counts support this clonotype. CDR3 DNA sequence: TGTGCCAGCAGCTTCCGGGACAGGGGGCGCAGTGGGCAGTTCTTC. It codes for CASSFRDRGRSGQFF. The V call is TRBV7-6, the J call TRBJ2-1, with TRBD1 matching over 12 bases. Germline V gene lookup returns CDR1 SGHVS and CDR2 FNYEAQ. The CDR3 runs to 15 residues. Trimming took 3 bases from V and 12 from J; bases not matched to a gene: 9. Complete variable domain (other parts from reference TRBV7-6 and TRBJ2-1): GAGVSQSPRYKVTKRGQDVALRCDPISGHVSLYWYRQALGQGPEFLTYFNYEAQQDKSGLPNDRFSAERPEGSISTLTIQRTEQRDSAMYRCASSFRDRGRSGQFFGPGTRLTVL.

The chain carries TRBV6-1 and TRBJ1-1; a possible D gene is TRBD1 (6 bases). Trimming removed 4 bases from V and 1 base from J, with 19 bases in between. CDR1 is MNHNS and CDR2 is SASEGT in the germline V gene. CDR3 length equals 17 residues. The chain's CDR3 is CASSGPGGLGKNTEAFF. As DNA, the CDR3 is TGTGCCAGCAGTGGGCCGGGGGGCTTGGGGAAGAACACTGAAGCTTTCTTT.

The chain recombines TRBV28 with TRBJ2-7; a weak D match, TRBD1 (5 bases). The CDR3 totals 16 residues. CDR1 is MDHEN and CDR2 is SYDVKM in the germline V gene. Trimming cost V 2 bases and J 2 bases, with 16 bases left between them. The CDR3 bases are TGTGCCAGCAGTTTAGCCGAGGCCAGGACAACCTACGAGCAGTACTTC. Protein: CASSLAEARTTYEQYF.

This chain joins TRBV7-2 and TRBJ2-1, with a tentative D call TRBD2 (6 bases). Trimming left V 1 base short and J 4 bases short, with 20 bases between. The length of the CDR3 is 18 residues. Germline V CDR1 and CDR2: SGHTA, FQGNSA. The DNA of the CDR3 is TGTGCCAGCAGCTTAGGACTCTTCGGGGGTCCGGGGTACAATGAGCAGTTCTTC. It encodes CASSLGLFGGPGYNEQFF.

CDR3 loop: CAISEPQGAGEQYF. CDR3 DNA: TGTGCCATCAGTGAACCCCAGGGAGCGGGCGAGCAGTACTTC. The rearrangement joins TRBV10-3 to TRBJ2-7, with D perhaps TRBD2 (6 bases). CDR1 and CDR2 from the germline V gene are ENHRY and SYGVKD. This CDR3 has 14 amino acids. The V and J ends lost 3 bases and 6 bases respectively, with 15 bases between them.

This clonotype appeared many times. The genes are TRBV6-2 or TRBV6-3 and TRBJ2-5; 8 nucleotides line up with TRBD1. The CDR3 is 14 residues long. Germline trimming cut 7 bases from V and 4 bases from J; bases unmatched to any gene: 8. Germline values: CDR1 MNHEY, CDR2 SVGEGT. In DNA form, the CDR3 reads TGTGCCAGCACTCCAGGGACAGGAGGAGAGACCCAGTACTTC. Residues: CASTPGTGGETQYF.

This clonotype was detected ten times or more. This rearrangement joins TRBV14 to TRBJ2-5; tentative D call: TRBD1 (6 bases). Germline V lookup: CDR1 SGHDN, CDR2 FVKESK. The CDR3 consists of 13 residues. Trimming took off 0 bases at V and 9 bases at J, with 11 bases between the two ends. The CDR3 region has the DNA TGTGCCAGCAGCCAAGATGAAGGGGGACCCCAGTACTTC. Residues: CASSQDEGGPQYF.

A remark on this clonotype: One junction end disagrees with the germline gene, perhaps due to a read error. The chain is built from TRBV30 and TRBJ1-1, with 8 bases that match TRBD1. CDR3 size: 11 residues. CDR1 is GTSNPN, CDR2 SVGIG, per germline (reference sequence). DNA for the CDR3: TGTGCCTTACAGGGGGACACTGGAGCTTTCTTT. It specifies CALQGDTGAFF.

The rearrangement links TRBV10-2 to TRBJ2-1; a weak D match, TRBD2 (6 bases). Germline values: CDR1 WSHSY, CDR2 SAAADI. This CDR3 has 14 residues. V was trimmed by 3 bases and J by 5 bases, leaving 11 bases between them. The CDR3 region is CASSDPGLHNEQFF. In DNA, the CDR3 is TGCGCCAGCAGTGACCCGGGACTGCACAATGAGCAGTTCTTC.

This clonotype was picked up a small number of times. This sequence joins TRBV5-1 and TRBJ2-4, with D perhaps matching TRBD1 (5 bases). V lost 0 bases, J lost 3 bases, and 13 bases lay in between. CDR3 length: 16 amino acids. The germline V gene encodes CDR1 SGHRS and CDR2 YFSETQ. CDR3 sequence: CASSLESGSVKNIQYF. CDR3 nucleotide sequence: TGCGCCAGCAGCTTGGAGTCAGGGTCGGTCAAAAACATTCAGTACTTC.

This clonotype was picked up a small number of times. This CDR3 is CASGWVLGDEAFF. DNA of the CDR3: TGTGCCAGCGGATGGGTGTTAGGGGATGAAGCTTTCTTT. The V and J genes are TRBV3-1 and TRBJ1-1; D may be TRBD1 (5 bases). Germline assignment: CDR1 LGHDT and CDR2 YNNKEL (reference sequence). V was clipped by 8 bases and J by 7 bases, with 17 bases between them. This CDR3 is built from 13 residues.

Many counts were recorded for this clonotype. This chain connects TRBV28 to TRBJ1-5; D is unresolved. Germline loops: CDR1 MDHEN, CDR2 SYDVKM. This CDR3 comprises 13 residues. As DNA, the CDR3 is TGTGTGTGCGGCCGAGGCAGCAATCAGCCCCAGCATTTT. Translated: CVCGRGSNQPQHF.

The J gene is TRBJ2-1, the V gene TRBV3-1, with TRBD2 matching 8 bases. CDR3 length: 15 residues. Germline trimming cut 0 bases from V and 15 bases from J; bases unmatched to any gene: 13. Germline-derived CDR1 and CDR2 are LGHDT and YNNKEL (reference sequence). DNA of the CDR3: TGTGCCAGCAGCCAAGAGGGAGGACTAGCCTCACAGGTGTTCTTC. Protein product: CASSQEGGLASQVFF.

The gene calls are TRBV29-1 and TRBJ1-5; 9 nucleotides line up with TRBD1. CDR3 size: 12 residues. The ends lost 6 bases at V and 6 bases at J; junction bases unmatched: 3. From germline, CDR1 is SQVTM and CDR2 ANQGSEA. The CDR3 DNA follows: TGCAGCGTGGGGACAGGGAGTCAGCCCCAGCATTTT. The encoded protein is CSVGTGSQPQHF.

This clonotype showed up many times. The genes are TRBV12-3 or TRBV12-4 and TRBJ1-5; weak D call: TRBD1 (6 bases). V gave up 3 bases and J gave up 4 bases, with 10 bases separating them. The CDR3 covers 14 residues. The CDR3 spells CASSFPGVNQPQHF. In nucleotides, the CDR3 is TGTGCCAGCAGTTTCCCAGGGGTGAATCAGCCCCAGCATTTT.

This clonotype was counted ten times or more. The chain couples TRBV28 to TRBJ1-6; 9 bases agree with TRBD1. With 1 base clipped from V and 10 bases from J, the junction kept 11 bases outside the gene matches. This CDR3 region has 17 residues. Germline values: CDR1 MDHEN, CDR2 SYDVKM. CDR3 sequence (DNA): TGTGCCAGCAGTTTATTTACACCCGGGACAGGGAACTCACCCCTCCACTTT. It is translated as CASSLFTPGTGNSPLHF.

The rearrangement uses TRBV5-1 and TRBJ1-4; TRBD1 matches 8 bases. V was pared by 4 bases and J by 7 bases, with 9 bases of the junction left unmatched. CDR1 and CDR2 from the germline V gene are SGHRS and YFSETQ. The CDR3 has 15 amino acids. Here the CDR3 reads CASSGQGEVGEKLFF. Here the CDR3 DNA reads TGCGCCAGCAGCGGACAGGGCGAAGTGGGTGAAAAACTGTTTTTT.

This clonotype came up many times. The chain carries TRBV11-2 and TRBJ1-1; D is ambiguous. The germline CDR1 and CDR2 sequences are SGHAT and FQNNGV. CDR3 length: 13 residues. V lost 1 base and J lost 6, with 9 bases in between. The CDR3 DNA reads as TGTGCCAGCAGCTTAGGGGCATCCTCTGAAGCTTTCTTT. It translates to CASSLGASSEAFF.

This chain links TRBV20-1 with TRBJ2-5; maybe TRBD2 (6 bases). Germline CDR1 is DFQATT and CDR2 is SNEGSKA (reference sequence). V lost 4 bases and J 4 bases, leaving 19 bases between the germline ends. The CDR3 has 15 amino acids. The CDR3 sequence is CSANAGTCGLETQYF. CDR3 sequence (DNA): TGCAGTGCTAACGCCGGGACTTGCGGATTAGAGACCCAGTACTTC.